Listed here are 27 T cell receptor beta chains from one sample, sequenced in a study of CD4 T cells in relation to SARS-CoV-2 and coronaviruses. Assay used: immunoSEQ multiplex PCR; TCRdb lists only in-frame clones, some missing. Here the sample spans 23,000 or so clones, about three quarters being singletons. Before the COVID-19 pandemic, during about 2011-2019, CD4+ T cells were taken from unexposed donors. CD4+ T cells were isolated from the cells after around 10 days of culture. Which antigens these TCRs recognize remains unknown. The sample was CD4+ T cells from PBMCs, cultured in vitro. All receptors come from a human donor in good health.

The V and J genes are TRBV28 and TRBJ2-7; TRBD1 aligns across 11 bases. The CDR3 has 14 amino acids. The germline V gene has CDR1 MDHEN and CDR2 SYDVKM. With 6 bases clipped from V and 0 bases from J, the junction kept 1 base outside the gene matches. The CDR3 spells CASRGTGGSYEQYF. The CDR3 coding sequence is TGTGCCAGCAGGGGGACAGGGGGCTCCTACGAGCAGTACTTC.

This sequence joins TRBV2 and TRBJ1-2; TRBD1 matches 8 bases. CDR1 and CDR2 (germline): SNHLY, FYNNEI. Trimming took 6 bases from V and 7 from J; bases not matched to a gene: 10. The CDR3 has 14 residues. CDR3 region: CASSYQGAIFGYTF. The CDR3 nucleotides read TGTGCCAGCAGCTACCAGGGGGCAATTTTTGGCTACACCTTC.

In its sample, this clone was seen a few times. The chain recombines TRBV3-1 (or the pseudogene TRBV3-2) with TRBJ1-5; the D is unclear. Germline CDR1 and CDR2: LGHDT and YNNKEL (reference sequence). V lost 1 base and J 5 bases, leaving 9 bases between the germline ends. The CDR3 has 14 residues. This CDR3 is CASSQGNGDQPQHF. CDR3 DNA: TGTGCCAGCAGCCAAGGAAACGGTGATCAGCCCCAGCATTTT.

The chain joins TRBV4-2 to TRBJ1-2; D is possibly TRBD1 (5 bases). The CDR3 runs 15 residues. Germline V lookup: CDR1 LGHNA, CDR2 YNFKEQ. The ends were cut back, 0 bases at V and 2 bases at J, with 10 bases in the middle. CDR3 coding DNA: TGTGCCAGCAGCCAAGATGGGGAGGGGAACTATGGCTACACCTTC. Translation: CASSQDGEGNYGYTF.

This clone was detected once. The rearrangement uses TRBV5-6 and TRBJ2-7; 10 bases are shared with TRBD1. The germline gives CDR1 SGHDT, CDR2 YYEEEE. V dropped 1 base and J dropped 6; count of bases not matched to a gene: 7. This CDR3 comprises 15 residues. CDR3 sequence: CASSLYGTGASEQYF. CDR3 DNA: TGTGCCAGCAGCTTGTACGGGACAGGGGCCTCCGAGCAGTACTTC.

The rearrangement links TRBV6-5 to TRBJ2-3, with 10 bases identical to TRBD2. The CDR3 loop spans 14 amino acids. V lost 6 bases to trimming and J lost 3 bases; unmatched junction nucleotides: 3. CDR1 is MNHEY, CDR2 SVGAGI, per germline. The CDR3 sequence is CASRPGLATDTQYF. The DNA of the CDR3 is TGTGCCAGCAGACCGGGACTAGCGACAGATACGCAGTATTTT.

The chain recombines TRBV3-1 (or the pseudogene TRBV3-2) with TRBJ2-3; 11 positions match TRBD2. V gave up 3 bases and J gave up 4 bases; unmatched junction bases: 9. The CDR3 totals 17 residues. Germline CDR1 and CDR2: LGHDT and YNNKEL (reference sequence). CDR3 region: CASSHYRLAGGSDTQYF. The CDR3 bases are TGTGCCAGCAGCCATTATAGGCTAGCGGGGGGTTCAGATACGCAGTATTTT.

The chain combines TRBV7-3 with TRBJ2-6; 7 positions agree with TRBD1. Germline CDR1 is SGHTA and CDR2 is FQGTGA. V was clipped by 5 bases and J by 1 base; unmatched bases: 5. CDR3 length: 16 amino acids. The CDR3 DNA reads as TGTGCCAGCAGCGAACCGACAGGGTCTGGGGCCAACGTCCTGACTTTC. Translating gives CASSEPTGSGANVLTF.

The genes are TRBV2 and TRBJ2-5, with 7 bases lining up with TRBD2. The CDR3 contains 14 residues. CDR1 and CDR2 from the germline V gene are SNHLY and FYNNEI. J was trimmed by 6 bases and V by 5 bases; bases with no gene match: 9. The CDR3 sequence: CASSSVSGSQTQYF. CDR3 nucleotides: TGTGCCAGCAGTTCGGTTAGCGGGTCCCAGACCCAGTACTTC.

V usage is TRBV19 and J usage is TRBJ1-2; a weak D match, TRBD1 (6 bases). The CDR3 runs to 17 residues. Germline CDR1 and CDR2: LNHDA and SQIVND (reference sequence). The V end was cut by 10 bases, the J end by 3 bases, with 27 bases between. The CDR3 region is CATKRTARYLGDYGYTF. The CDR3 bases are TGTGCCACCAAAAGGACAGCCCGATACCTAGGAGACTATGGCTACACCTTC.

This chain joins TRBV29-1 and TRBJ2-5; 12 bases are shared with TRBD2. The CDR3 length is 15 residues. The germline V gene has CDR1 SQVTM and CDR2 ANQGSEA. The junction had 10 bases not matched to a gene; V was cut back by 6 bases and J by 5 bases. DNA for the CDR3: TGCAGCGTCCCAACTAGCGGGGGGCGCGGGGAGACCCAGTACTTC. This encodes CSVPTSGGRGETQYF.

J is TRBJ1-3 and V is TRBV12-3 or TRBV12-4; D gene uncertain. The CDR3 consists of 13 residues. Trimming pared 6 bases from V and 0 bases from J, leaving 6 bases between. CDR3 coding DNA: TGTGCCAGCAGCGATCTCTCTGGAAACACCATATATTTT. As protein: CASSDLSGNTIYF.

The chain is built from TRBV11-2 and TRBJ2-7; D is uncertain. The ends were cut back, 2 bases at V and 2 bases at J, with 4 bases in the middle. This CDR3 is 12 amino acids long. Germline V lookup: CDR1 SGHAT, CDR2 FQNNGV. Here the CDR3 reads CASSLFTYEQYF. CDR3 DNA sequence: TGTGCCAGCAGCTTATTCACCTACGAGCAGTACTTC.

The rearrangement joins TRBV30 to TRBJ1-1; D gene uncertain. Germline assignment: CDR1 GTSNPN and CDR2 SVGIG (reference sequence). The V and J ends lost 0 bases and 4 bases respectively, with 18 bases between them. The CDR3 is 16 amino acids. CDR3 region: CAWSVGQLGLGTEAFF. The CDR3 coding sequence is TGTGCCTGGAGTGTCGGTCAATTGGGTTTAGGCACTGAAGCTTTCTTT.

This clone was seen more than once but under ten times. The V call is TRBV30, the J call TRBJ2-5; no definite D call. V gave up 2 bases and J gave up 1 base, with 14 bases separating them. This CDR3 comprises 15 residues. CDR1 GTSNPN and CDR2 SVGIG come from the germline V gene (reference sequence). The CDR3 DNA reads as TGTGCCTGGAGTCGGTACTTCGACACCCAAGAGACCCAGTACTTC. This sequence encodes CAWSRYFDTQETQYF.

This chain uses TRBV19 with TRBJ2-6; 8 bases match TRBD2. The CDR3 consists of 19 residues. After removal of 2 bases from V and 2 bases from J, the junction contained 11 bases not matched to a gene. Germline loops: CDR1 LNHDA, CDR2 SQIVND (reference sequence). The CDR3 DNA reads TGTGCCAGTAGTATACCTAGGGGACTAGTAACTACTGGGGCCAACGTCCTGACTTTC. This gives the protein CASSIPRGLVTTGANVLTF.

The CDR3 loop reads CASSVSGGNTGELFF. As DNA, the CDR3 is TGTGCCAGCAGTGTTAGCGGGGGGAACACCGGGGAGCTGTTTTTT. The J gene is TRBJ2-2, the V gene TRBV2, with 9 bases that match TRBD2. This CDR3 comprises 15 residues. Germline CDR1 is SNHLY and CDR2 is FYNNEI. V was clipped by 4 bases and J by 1 base; unmatched bases: 1.

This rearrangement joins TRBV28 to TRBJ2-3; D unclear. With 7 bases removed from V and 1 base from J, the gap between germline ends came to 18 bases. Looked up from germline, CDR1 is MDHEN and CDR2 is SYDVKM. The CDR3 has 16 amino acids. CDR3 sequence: CASTLDRLAGTDTQYF. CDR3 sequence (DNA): TGTGCCAGCACCTTAGACCGTTTGGCGGGCACAGATACGCAGTATTTT. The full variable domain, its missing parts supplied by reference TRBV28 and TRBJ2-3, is DVKVTQSSRYLVKRTGEKVFLECVQDMDHENMFWYRQDPGLGLRLIYFSYDVKMKEKGDIPEGYSVSREKKERFSLILESASTNQTSMYLCASTLDRLAGTDTQYFGPGTRLTVL.

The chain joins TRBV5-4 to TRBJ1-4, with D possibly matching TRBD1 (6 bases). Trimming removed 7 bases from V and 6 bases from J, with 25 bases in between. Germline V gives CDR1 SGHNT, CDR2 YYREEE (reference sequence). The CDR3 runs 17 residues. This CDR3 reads CASAPGAGHSRDEKLFF. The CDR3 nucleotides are TGTGCCAGCGCCCCGGGGGCAGGACATTCACGTGATGAAAAACTGTTTTTT.

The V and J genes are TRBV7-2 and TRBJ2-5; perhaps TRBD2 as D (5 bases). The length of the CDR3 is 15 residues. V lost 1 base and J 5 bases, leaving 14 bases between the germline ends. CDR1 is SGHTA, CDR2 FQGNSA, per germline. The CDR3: CASSLGGRRRETQYF. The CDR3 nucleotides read TGTGCCAGCAGCTTAGGAGGGCGCCGGAGGGAGACCCAGTACTTC.

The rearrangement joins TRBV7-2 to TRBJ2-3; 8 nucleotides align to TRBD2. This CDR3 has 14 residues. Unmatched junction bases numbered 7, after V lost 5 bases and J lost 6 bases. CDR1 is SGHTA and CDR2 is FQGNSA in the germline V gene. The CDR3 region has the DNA TGTGCCAGCAGCGTAGAAAGCGGGGGTGATACGCAGTATTTT. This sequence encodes CASSVESGGDTQYF.

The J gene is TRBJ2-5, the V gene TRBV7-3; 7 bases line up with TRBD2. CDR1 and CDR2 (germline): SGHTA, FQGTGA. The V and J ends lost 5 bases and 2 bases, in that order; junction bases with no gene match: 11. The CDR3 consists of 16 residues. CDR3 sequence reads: CASSAGVWGRQETQYF. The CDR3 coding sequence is TGTGCCAGCAGCGCGGGGGTCTGGGGCAGACAAGAGACCCAGTACTTC.

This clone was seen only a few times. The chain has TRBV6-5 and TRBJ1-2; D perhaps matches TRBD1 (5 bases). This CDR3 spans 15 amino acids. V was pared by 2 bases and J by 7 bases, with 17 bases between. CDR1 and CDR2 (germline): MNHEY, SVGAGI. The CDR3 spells CASSYGAAGTSGYTF. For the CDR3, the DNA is TGTGCCAGCAGTTACGGGGCAGCTGGGACGTCTGGCTACACCTTC.

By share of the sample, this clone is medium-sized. The CDR3 DNA reads as TGCGCCAGCAGTGGAGGGGGTCCGAAGAACGAGCAGTACTTC. Translating gives CASSGGGPKNEQYF. The chain joins TRBV4-3 to TRBJ2-7; possibly TRBD1 or TRBD2 for D (6 bases each). Germline CDR1 LGHNA, CDR2 YSLEER. This CDR3 comprises 14 residues. Trimming removed 6 bases from V and 5 bases from J, with 17 bases in between.

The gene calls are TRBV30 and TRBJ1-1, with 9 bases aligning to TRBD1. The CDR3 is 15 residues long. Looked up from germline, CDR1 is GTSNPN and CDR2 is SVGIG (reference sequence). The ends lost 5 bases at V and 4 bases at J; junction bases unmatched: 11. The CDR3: CAWDNLLTGGTEAFF. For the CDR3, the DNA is TGTGCCTGGGACAATCTGCTGACAGGGGGCACTGAAGCTTTCTTT. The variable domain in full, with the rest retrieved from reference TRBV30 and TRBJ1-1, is SQTIHQWPATLVQPVGSPLSLECTVEGTSNPNLYWYRQAAGRGLQLLFYSVGIGQISSEVPQNLSASRPQDRQFILSSKKLLLSDSGFYLCAWDNLLTGGTEAFFGQGTRLTVV.

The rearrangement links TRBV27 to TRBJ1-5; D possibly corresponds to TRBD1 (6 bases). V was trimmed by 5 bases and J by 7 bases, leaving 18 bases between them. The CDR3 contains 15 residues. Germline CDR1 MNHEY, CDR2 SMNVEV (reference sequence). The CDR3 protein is CASSPQEGVQQPQHF. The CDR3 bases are TGTGCCAGCAGTCCACAAGAGGGGGTCCAACAGCCCCAGCATTTT.

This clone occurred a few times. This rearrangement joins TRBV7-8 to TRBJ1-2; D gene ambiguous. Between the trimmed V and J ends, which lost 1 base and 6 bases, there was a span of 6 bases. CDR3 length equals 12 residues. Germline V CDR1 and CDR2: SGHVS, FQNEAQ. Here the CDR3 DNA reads TGTGCCAGCAGCTTAGGGCGGGATGGCTACACCTTC. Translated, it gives CASSLGRDGYTF. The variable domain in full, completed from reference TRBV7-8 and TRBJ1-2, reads GAGVSQSPRYKVAKRGQDVALRCDPISGHVSLFWYQQALGQGPEFLTYFQNEAQLDKSGLPSDRFFAERPEGSVSTLKIQRTQQEDSAVYLCASSLGRDGYTFGSGTRLTVV.